These 16 T cell receptor beta chains came from one sample sequenced in a study of blood T cell repertoires in COVID-19. Some clones are missing from TCRdb's copy, which holds only in-frame ones; the method was immunoSEQ multiplex PCR. Seen here are about 27,000 clones, 65% to 90% observed once, and the top ten hold approximately 60%. The material sequenced was peripheral blood. The receptors originated from a woman aged 80 or older with acute or convalescent COVID-19.

J is TRBJ2-5 and V is TRBV20-1, with D perhaps TRBD2 (5 bases). Germline V gene data show CDR1 as DFQATT and CDR2 as SNEGSKA (reference sequence). Trimming left V 6 bases short and J 3 bases short, with 8 bases between. The CDR3 runs 11 residues. The CDR3 DNA reads TGCAGTGCGCGGACTGAAGAGACCCAGTACTTC. The encoded protein is CSARTEETQYF.

The rearrangement links TRBV11-2 to TRBJ1-1; D might be TRBD1 (5 bases). The length of the CDR3 is 16 residues. In germline, CDR1 is SGHAT, CDR2 FQNNGV. V was pared by 1 base and J by 2 bases, with 14 bases between. The CDR3 DNA sequence: TGTGCCAGCAGCTTAGCGTCGGCAGGGCCTAACACTGAAGCTTTCTTT. Its protein is CASSLASAGPNTEAFF.

DNA for the CDR3: TGTGCCAGTAGTAGCGAGCACCGGGGCTATGGCTACACCTTC. Translated: CASSSEHRGYGYTF. The chain combines TRBV19 with TRBJ1-2; D unresolved. The CDR3 runs to 14 residues. Germline V gene sequence: CDR1 LNHDA, CDR2 SQIVND (reference sequence). The germline V and J ends were trimmed by 4 bases and 4 bases, with 13 bases remaining between them.

CDR3 in amino acids: CASSLTGGTTDTQYF. CDR3 nucleotides: TGTGCCAGCAGCTTAACCGGAGGAACCACAGATACGCAGTATTTT. This chain connects TRBV11-2 to TRBJ2-3; maybe TRBD2 (5 bases). Trimming left V 2 bases short and J 2 bases short, with 11 bases between. The germline CDR1 and CDR2 sequences are SGHAT and FQNNGV. CDR3 length equals 15 residues. The full variable domain, rest sourced from reference TRBV11-2 and TRBJ2-3, is EAGVAQSPRYKIIEKRQSVAFWCNPISGHATLYWYQQILGQGPKLLIQFQNNGVVDDSQLPKDRFSAERLKGVDSTLKIQPAKLEDSAVYLCASSLTGGTTDTQYFGPGTRLTVL.

The rearrangement links TRBV7-2 to TRBJ1-1; 9 nucleotides match TRBD1. This CDR3 has 16 amino acids. Germline-derived CDR1 and CDR2 are SGHTA and FQGNSA. V was clipped by 3 bases and J by 1 base; unmatched bases: 6. DNA for the CDR3: TGTGCCAGCAGCTTGACAGGGGGAGAAGGGAACACTGAAGCTTTCTTT. The encoded protein is CASSLTGGEGNTEAFF.

The gene calls are TRBV28 and TRBJ2-7; D might be TRBD1 (5 bases). The germline V gene has CDR1 MDHEN and CDR2 SYDVKM. The CDR3 has 14 amino acids. Trimming shortened V by 1 base and J by 3 bases, and 10 bases separated the two germline ends. The CDR3 here is CASSLSRTNYEQYF. The CDR3 region has the DNA TGTGCCAGCAGTTTATCGCGGACAAACTACGAGCAGTACTTC.

The DNA of the CDR3 is TGTGCCACCAGTGACCCCCGGGACAGGGGGCTTAATGAGCAGTTCTTC. Its protein is CATSDPRDRGLNEQFF. This chain joins TRBV24-1 and TRBJ2-1; the match to TRBD1 covers 12 bases. The trim removed 4 bases at V and 7 bases at J, leaving 7 bases unmatched. The germline V gene has CDR1 KGHDR and CDR2 SFDVKD. This CDR3 contains 16 residues.

The chain has TRBV30 and TRBJ1-2; D gene unclear. This CDR3 has 12 amino acids. Trimming pared 4 bases from V and 0 bases from J, leaving 6 bases between. Germline CDR1 GTSNPN, CDR2 SVGIG (reference sequence). The CDR3 loop is CAWIRANYGYTF. The CDR3, as DNA: TGTGCCTGGATTAGAGCTAACTATGGCTACACCTTC.

The chain's CDR3 is CASRTRAGDTEAFF. Written as DNA, the CDR3 is TGTGCCAGCAGGACCCGGGCGGGGGACACTGAAGCTTTCTTT. The chain has TRBV28 and TRBJ1-1, with D possibly matching TRBD1 (5 bases). CDR3 length equals 14 residues. The ends were cut back, 6 bases at V and 3 bases at J, with 14 bases in the middle. Germline V gene sequence: CDR1 MDHEN, CDR2 SYDVKM.

The chain has TRBV3-1 (or the pseudogene TRBV3-2) and TRBJ1-4, with a possible D match to TRBD1 (6 bases). Germline lookup yields CDR1 LGHDT and CDR2 YNNKEL (reference sequence). Deletions cut 2 bases from V and 11 bases from J, with 18 bases between. This CDR3 is built from 15 residues. CDR3 in DNA: TGTGCCAGCAGCCAACGGACAGCGATTACGGGGAAACTGTTTTTT. Protein product: CASSQRTAITGKLFF.

This chain uses TRBV5-5 with TRBJ1-2; the match to TRBD1 covers 9 bases. The J segment lost 7 bases and the V segment lost 3 bases, leaving 10 bases of the junction unmatched. Germline values: CDR1 SGHKS, CDR2 YYEKEE (reference sequence). The CDR3 is 15 residues long. The CDR3 sequence is CASSSGDREGGGYTF. The DNA of the CDR3 is TGTGCCAGCAGCTCAGGGGACAGGGAAGGAGGTGGCTACACCTTC.

The rearrangement links TRBV6-5 to TRBJ2-1, with D perhaps TRBD1 (5 bases). Germline CDR1 is MNHEY and CDR2 is SVGAGI. Between the trimmed V and J ends, which lost 7 bases and 4 bases, there was a span of 11 bases. The CDR3 contains 13 residues. Here the CDR3 DNA reads TGTGCCAGCACTGTCGACAGTTACAATGAGCAGTTCTTC. This gives the protein CASTVDSYNEQFF.

The chain is built from TRBV9 and TRBJ2-7, with 8 bases that match TRBD1. The CDR3 consists of 17 residues. Germline V CDR1 and CDR2: SGDLS, YYNGEE. V was clipped by 0 bases and J by 2 bases; unmatched bases: 10. CDR3 sequence reads: CASSVADVPTGAYEQYF. For the CDR3, the DNA is TGTGCCAGCAGCGTAGCCGACGTTCCGACAGGGGCCTACGAGCAGTACTTC.

The chain couples TRBV24-1 to TRBJ2-2; possible D gene TRBD1, 7 bases. This CDR3 has 16 amino acids. The V end was cut by 4 bases, the J end by 5 bases, with 16 bases between. Germline-derived CDR1 and CDR2 are KGHDR and SFDVKD. The CDR3 DNA follows: TGTGCCACCAGTGACTACAGGGGCGGGGTGACCGGGGAGCTGTTTTTT. Translation: CATSDYRGGVTGELFF.

V and J are TRBV6-1 and TRBJ1-2, with no clear D. The CDR3 is 13 residues long. V was shortened by 2 bases and J by 14 bases, with 18 bases between the two germline ends. In germline, CDR1 is MNHNS, CDR2 SASEGT. The CDR3 sequence is CASSERETQLRTF. The CDR3 bases are TGTGCCAGCAGTGAAAGAGAAACTCAACTGCGGACCTTC.

In this sample, this clone turned up a few times. The chain joins TRBV4-1 to TRBJ2-7; no clear D. V lost 1 base, J lost 6 bases, and 10 bases lay in between. The CDR3 consists of 13 residues. The germline gives CDR1 MGHRA, CDR2 YSYEKL. As DNA, the CDR3 is TGCGCCAGCAGCCAAGGGTTGCTCGGCGAGCAGTACTTC. Translation: CASSQGLLGEQYF.